One sample yielded the 14 T cell receptor beta chains listed below, sequenced in a study. From the RT-PCR reads, TCRdb called clonotypes with MiXCR, one entry per CDR3 protein. The sample holds hundreds of thousands of distinct CDR3 sequences, 14% seen once. Sequenced sample: memory CD4+ T cells from blood. The receptors come from a female donor in good health, serving as a healthy control.

This rearrangement joins TRBV3-1 to TRBJ2-1, with 8 bases fitting TRBD2. The V gene end was trimmed by 3 bases and the J gene end by 4 bases; junction bases not matched to a gene: 2. This CDR3 region has 14 residues. Germline V gives CDR1 LGHDT, CDR2 YNNKEL (reference sequence). The CDR3 protein is CASSHTSGYNEQFF. CDR3 bases: TGTGCCAGCAGCCACACTAGCGGTTACAATGAGCAGTTCTTC.

This clonotype has a handful of counts. V usage is TRBV4-3 and J usage is TRBJ1-5, with D possibly matching TRBD1 (6 bases). The CDR3 sequence is 17 residues long. Germline CDR1 and CDR2: LGHNA and YSLEER. Trimming removed 0 bases at V and 2 bases at J, with 14 bases between. The CDR3 here is CASSQDLQAGGNQPQHF. The CDR3, as DNA: TGCGCCAGCAGCCAAGATCTGCAGGCAGGGGGCAATCAGCCCCAGCATTTT.

This chain uses TRBV6-2 or TRBV6-3 with TRBJ2-2; 10 nucleotides line up with TRBD1. The CDR3 contains 16 residues. In germline, CDR1 is MNHEY, CDR2 SVGEGT. Trimming at V came to 8 bases and at J to 1 base, leaving 7 bases not matched to a gene. This CDR3 reads CASGGGQGWNTGELFF. CDR3 coding DNA: TGTGCCAGCGGAGGGGGACAGGGGTGGAACACCGGGGAGCTGTTTTTT.

Note on this clonotype: A read error may explain this, as a much larger clone is one base away. The chain couples TRBV10-3 to TRBJ1-1, with D possibly TRBD1 on 5 matching bases. CDR1 is ENHRY and CDR2 is SYGVKD in the germline V gene. CDR3 length equals 15 residues. V shed 3 bases and J shed 4 bases, with 15 bases lying between them. The DNA for the CDR3 is TGTGCCATCAGTGACTCGGGGGACTCGGGCACTGAAGCTTTCTTT. Amino acid sequence: CAISDSGDSGTEAFF.

Note on this clonotype: One base away lies a much larger clone, so this may be a sequencing read error. The V call is TRBV24-1, the J call TRBJ2-2, with a weak D call TRBD1 (5 bases). V lost 5 bases to trimming and J lost 1 base, with 16 bases between them. Per germline, CDR1 KGHDR and CDR2 SFDVKD. The length of the CDR3 is 17 residues. The CDR3 reads CATSGHTGSLNTGELFF. The CDR3 DNA sequence: TGTGCCACCAGTGGCCATACAGGATCTTTGAACACCGGGGAGCTGTTTTTT.

The rearrangement joins TRBV3-1 to TRBJ2-7; D may be TRBD2 (5 bases). The CDR3 totals 15 residues. V was cut by 1 base and J by 1 base, with 11 bases left in between. The V gene's germline CDR1 is LGHDT and CDR2 YNNKEL (reference sequence). The CDR3 here is CASSQGPSSSYEQYF. In nucleotides, the CDR3 is TGTGCCAGCAGCCAAGGCCCTAGCTCTTCCTACGAGCAGTACTTC.

This clonotype was detected ten times or more. The chain employs TRBV29-1 and TRBJ2-3; no clear D gene. CDR1 SQVTM and CDR2 ANQGSEA come from the germline V gene. The CDR3 contains 13 residues. V dropped 6 bases and J dropped 3 bases, with 13 bases sitting between them. CDR3 DNA sequence: TGCAGCGTATCAGGAAGTGGTACAGATACGCAGTATTTT. Amino acids: CSVSGSGTDTQYF.

The gene calls are TRBV20-1 and TRBJ2-3, with 9 bases identical to TRBD2. J lost 2 bases, V lost 1 base, and 7 bases had no gene match. The CDR3 totals 16 residues. The V gene's germline CDR1 is DFQATT and CDR2 SNEGSKA (reference sequence). The CDR3 region has the DNA TGCAGTGCTAGAGCCCTTAGCGGGGGAAACACAGATACGCAGTATTTT. Its translation is CSARALSGGNTDTQYF.

This clonotype has only a few counts. The rearrangement uses TRBV4-3 and TRBJ1-5; 7 positions agree with TRBD1. The V gene end was trimmed by 0 bases and the J gene end by 0 bases; junction bases not matched to a gene: 5. The CDR3 is 17 amino acids. Per germline, CDR1 LGHNA and CDR2 YSLEER. The CDR3 loop is CASSQDLGTDSNQPQHF. CDR3 sequence (DNA): TGCGCCAGCAGCCAAGATTTAGGGACAGATAGCAATCAGCCCCAGCATTTT.

The chain combines TRBV7-9 with TRBJ2-1, with a weak D call TRBD2 (7 bases). Germline V gene sequence: CDR1 SEHNR, CDR2 FQNEAQ (reference sequence). The CDR3 totals 17 residues. V was shortened by 4 bases and J by 2 bases, with 18 bases between the two germline ends. The CDR3 sequence is CASSSARGASAYNEQFF. In DNA, the CDR3 is TGTGCCAGCAGCTCCGCCCGGGGGGCGTCAGCCTACAATGAGCAGTTCTTC. The entire variable domain, with the rest obtained from reference TRBV7-9 and TRBJ2-1, is as follows: DTGVSQNPRHKITKRGQNVTFRCDPISEHNRLYWYRQTLGQGPEFLTYFQNEAQLEKSRLLSDRFSAERPKGSFSTLEIQRTEQGDSAMYLCASSSARGASAYNEQFFGPGTRLTVL.

As for this clonotype: A single base separates this from a much larger clone, so it may be a read error. V and J are TRBV6-6 and TRBJ1-1; D ambiguous. This CDR3 region has 14 residues. Trimming took off 6 bases at V and 0 bases at J, with 11 bases between the two ends. Germline V gives CDR1 MNHNY, CDR2 SVGAGI (reference sequence). The CDR3 DNA reads as TGTGCCAGCAGAGCAGGTATTATGAACACTGAAGCTTTCTTT. Translated: CASRAGIMNTEAFF.

This clonotype appeared a few times. J is TRBJ2-7 and V is TRBV12-3 or TRBV12-4; maybe TRBD2 (6 bases). This CDR3 has 16 amino acids. V lost 6 bases and J lost 0, with 18 bases in between. The CDR3 region has the DNA TGTGCCAGCAGCTCTGGTCGGCGGGAAAGCTCCTACGAGCAGTACTTC. It encodes CASSSGRRESSYEQYF.

The chain carries TRBV20-1 and TRBJ1-4, with 7 bases fitting TRBD1. The CDR3 totals 16 residues. V dropped 6 bases and J dropped 4; count of bases not matched to a gene: 14. The germline V gene encodes CDR1 DFQATT and CDR2 SNEGSKA (reference sequence). For the CDR3, the DNA is TGCAGTGCCAGGGGGAGTCAGGGGAACCTTAATGAAAAACTGTTTTTT. Translation: CSARGSQGNLNEKLFF.

This clonotype was seen repeatedly, ten times or more. This sequence joins TRBV20-1 and TRBJ2-7; D gene ambiguous. The V and J ends lost 0 bases and 6 bases respectively, with 15 bases between them. CDR1 is DFQATT, CDR2 SNEGSKA, per germline (reference sequence). This CDR3 comprises 14 residues. Here the CDR3 DNA reads TGCAGTGCTAGAGAAGTACCACACCTACTCGAGCAGTACTTC. Protein sequence: CSAREVPHLLEQYF.